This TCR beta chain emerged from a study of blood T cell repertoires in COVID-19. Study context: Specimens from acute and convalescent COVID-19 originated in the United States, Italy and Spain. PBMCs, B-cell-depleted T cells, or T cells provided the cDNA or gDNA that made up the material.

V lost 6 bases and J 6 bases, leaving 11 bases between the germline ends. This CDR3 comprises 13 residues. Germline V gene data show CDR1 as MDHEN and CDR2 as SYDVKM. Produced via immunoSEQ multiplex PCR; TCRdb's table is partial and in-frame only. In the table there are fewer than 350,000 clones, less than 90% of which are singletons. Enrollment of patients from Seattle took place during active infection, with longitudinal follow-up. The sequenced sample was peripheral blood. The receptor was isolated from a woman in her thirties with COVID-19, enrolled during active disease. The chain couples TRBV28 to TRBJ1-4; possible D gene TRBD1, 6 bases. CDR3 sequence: CASSAGADEKLFF. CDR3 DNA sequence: TGTGCCAGCAGCGCAGGGGCGGATGAAAAACTGTTTTTT.